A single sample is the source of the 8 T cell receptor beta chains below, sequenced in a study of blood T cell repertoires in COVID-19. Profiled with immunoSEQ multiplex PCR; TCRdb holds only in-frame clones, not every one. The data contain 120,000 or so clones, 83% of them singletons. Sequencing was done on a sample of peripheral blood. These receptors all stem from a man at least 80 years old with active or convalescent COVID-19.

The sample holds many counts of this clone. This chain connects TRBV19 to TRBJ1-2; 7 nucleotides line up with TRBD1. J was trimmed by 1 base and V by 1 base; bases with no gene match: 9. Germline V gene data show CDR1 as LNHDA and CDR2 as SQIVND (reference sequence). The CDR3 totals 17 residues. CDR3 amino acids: CASSIGFGTARNYGYTF. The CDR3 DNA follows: TGTGCCAGTAGTATAGGTTTTGGGACAGCGCGTAACTATGGCTACACCTTC.

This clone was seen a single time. The CDR3 DNA reads as TGTGCCACCAGCAGAGATCGACAGAACTATGGCTACACCTTC. It codes for CATSRDRQNYGYTF. The chain uses TRBV15 and TRBJ1-2, with D maybe TRBD1 (5 bases). Looked up from germline, CDR1 is LNHNV and CDR2 is YYDKDF (reference sequence). This CDR3 comprises 14 residues. Between the trimmed V and J ends, which lost 0 bases and 2 bases, there was a span of 7 bases.

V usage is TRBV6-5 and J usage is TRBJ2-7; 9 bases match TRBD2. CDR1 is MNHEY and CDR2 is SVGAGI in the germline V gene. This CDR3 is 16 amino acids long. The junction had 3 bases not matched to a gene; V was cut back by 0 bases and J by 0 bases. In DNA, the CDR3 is TGTGCCAGCAGTTACTCGACTAGCGGCTCCTCCTACGAGCAGTACTTC. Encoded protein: CASSYSTSGSSYEQYF.

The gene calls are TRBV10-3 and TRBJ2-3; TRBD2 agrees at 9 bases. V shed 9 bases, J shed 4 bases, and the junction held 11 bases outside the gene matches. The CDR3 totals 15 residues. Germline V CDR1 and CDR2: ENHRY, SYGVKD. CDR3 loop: CAITLGASGADTQYF. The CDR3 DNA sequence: TGTGCCATAACTCTAGGGGCTAGCGGGGCAGATACGCAGTATTTT.

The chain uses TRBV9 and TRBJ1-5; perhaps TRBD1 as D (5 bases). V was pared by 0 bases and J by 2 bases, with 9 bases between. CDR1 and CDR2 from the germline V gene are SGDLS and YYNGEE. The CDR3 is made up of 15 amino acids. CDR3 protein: CASSVDGGGNQPQHF. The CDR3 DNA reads TGTGCCAGCAGCGTAGACGGGGGGGGCAATCAGCCCCAGCATTTT.

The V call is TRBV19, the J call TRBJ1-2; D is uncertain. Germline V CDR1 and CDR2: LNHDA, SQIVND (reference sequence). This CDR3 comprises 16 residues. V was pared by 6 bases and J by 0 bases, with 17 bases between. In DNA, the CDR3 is TGTGCCAGTAGCTCCTTCACAGAGAGTGCTAACTATGGCTACACCTTC. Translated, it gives CASSSFTESANYGYTF.

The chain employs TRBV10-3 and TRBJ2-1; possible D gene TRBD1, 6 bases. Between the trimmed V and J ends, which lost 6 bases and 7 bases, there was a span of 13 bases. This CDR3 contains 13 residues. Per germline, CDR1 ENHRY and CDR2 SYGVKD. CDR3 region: CAIRDDRTNEQFF. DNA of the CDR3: TGTGCCATCAGGGATGACAGGACGAATGAGCAGTTCTTC.

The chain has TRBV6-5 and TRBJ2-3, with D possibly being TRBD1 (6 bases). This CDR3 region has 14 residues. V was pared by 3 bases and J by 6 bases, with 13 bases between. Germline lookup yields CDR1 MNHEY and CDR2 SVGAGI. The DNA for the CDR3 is TGTGCCAGCAGTTATTCGACAGGCGGGGATACGCAGTATTTT. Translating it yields CASSYSTGGDTQYF.